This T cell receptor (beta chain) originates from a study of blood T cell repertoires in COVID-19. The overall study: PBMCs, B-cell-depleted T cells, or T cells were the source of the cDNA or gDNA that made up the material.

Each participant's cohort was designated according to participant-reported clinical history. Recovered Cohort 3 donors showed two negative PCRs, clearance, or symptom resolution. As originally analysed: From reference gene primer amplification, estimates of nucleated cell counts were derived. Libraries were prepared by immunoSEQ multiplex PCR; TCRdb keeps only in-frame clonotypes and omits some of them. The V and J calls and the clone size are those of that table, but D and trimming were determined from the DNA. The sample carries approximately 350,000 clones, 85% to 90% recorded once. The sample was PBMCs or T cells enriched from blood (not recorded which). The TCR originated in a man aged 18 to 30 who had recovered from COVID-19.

The CDR3 loop reads CASDGRPYSYEQYF. The CDR3 DNA is TGTGCCAGCGATGGCAGGCCCTACTCCTACGAGCAGTACTTC. V usage is TRBV28 and J usage is TRBJ2-7; D remains ambiguous. The germline CDR1 and CDR2 sequences are MDHEN and SYDVKM. V was pared by 8 bases and J by 0 bases, with 14 bases between. CDR3 length equals 14 residues.